The rows below give T cell receptor beta chains drawn from one sample of a study of T cell clones after liver transplantation. TCRdb's table, derived via immunoSEQ multiplex PCR, lists solely in-frame clones and lacks some. The table lists 85,000 to 130,000 clones, 75% to 90% of them singletons. The source material was CD4+ T cells from blood, sampled before liver transplant. These receptors all stem from a human donor who received a liver transplant. Each CDR3 is given with its conserved first and last residue. D genes are given only for firm matches. The listing skips clone size in some rows; elsewhere it reads once, few, many or a size class.

CDR3aa	CDR3nt	d_gene	abundance	v_gene	j_gene
CASSLEAGDTQYF	TGTGCCAGCAGCTTGGAGGCGGGAGATACGCAGTATTTT	NA	few	TRBV5-6	TRBJ2-3
CASSIWRTTGANVLTF	TGTGCCAGTAGTATATGGCGGACAACTGGGGCCAACGTCCTGACTTTC	NA	NA	TRBV19	TRBJ2-6
CASSWTGGGSPLHF	TGTGCCAGCAGTTGGACAGGGGGTGGATCACCCCTCCACTTT	TRBD1	NA	TRBV6-5	TRBJ1-6
CASRRRTSGTDTQYF	TGTGCCAGCAGACGTCGGACTAGCGGCACAGATACGCAGTATTTT	TRBD2	NA	TRBV7-9	TRBJ2-3
CAWSVLGRSYGYTF	TGTGCCTGGAGTGTACTGGGGAGAAGCTATGGCTACACCTTC	NA	NA	TRBV30	TRBJ1-2
CASSSFGQVGSYEQYF	TGTGCCAGCAGCTCCTTCGGACAGGTGGGGTCCTACGAGCAGTACTTC	TRBD1	NA	TRBV7-8	TRBJ2-7
CASSRDPSYEQYF	TGTGCCAGCAGTAGGGACCCCTCCTACGAGCAGTACTTC	NA	NA	TRBV6-5	TRBJ2-7
CASSTGLRSEKLFF	TGTGCCAGCAGTACGGGCCTCCGAAGTGAAAAACTGTTTTTT	NA	NA	TRBV11-2	TRBJ1-4
CAWSRDRDTEAFF	TGTGCCTGGAGTCGGGACAGGGACACTGAAGCTTTCTTT	TRBD1	NA	TRBV30	TRBJ1-1
CASSPQGQANYGYTF	TGTGCCAGCAGTCCACAGGGTCAAGCTAACTATGGCTACACCTTC	NA	NA	TRBV2	TRBJ1-2
CASSPGTGGETQYF	TGTGCCAGCTCCCCCGGGACAGGGGGAGAGACCCAGTACTTC	TRBD1	NA	TRBV18	TRBJ2-5
CAIRGEGFYGYTF	TGTGCCATCAGGGGGGAGGGGTTCTATGGCTACACCTTC	NA	NA	TRBV10-3	TRBJ1-2
CASSFRIVPDRDLYEQYF	TGTGCCAGCAGCTTCCGGATCGTTCCAGACAGGGATCTCTACGAGCAGTACTTC	TRBD1	once	TRBV27	TRBJ2-7
CASSREFNSPLHF	TGTGCCAGCAGTCGGGAGTTTAATTCACCCCTCCACTTT	NA	NA	TRBV6-5	TRBJ1-6
CASSKVDEQYF	TGTGCCAGCAGCAAAGTCGACGAGCAGTACTTC	NA	NA	TRBV21-1	TRBJ2-7
CASSPFSGIQETQYF	TGTGCCAGTTCCCCTTTTAGCGGAATCCAAGAGACCCAGTACTTC	NA	NA	TRBV18	TRBJ2-5
CASSYGQLSGNTIYF	TGTGCCAGCAGTTACGGTCAGCTCTCTGGAAACACCATATATTTT	NA	NA	TRBV6-5	TRBJ1-3
CASSQRLAVDEQFF	TGTGCCAGCAGCCAAAGACTAGCGGTTGATGAGCAGTTCTTC	TRBD2	NA	TRBV4-2	TRBJ2-1
CASSQLAGAGAYNEQFF	TGCGCCAGCAGCCAACTAGCGGGAGCGGGGGCCTACAATGAGCAGTTCTTC	TRBD2	NA	TRBV4-1	TRBJ2-1
CASSPSNRASYGYTF	TGTGCCAGCAGCCCTTCGAATCGCGCGAGCTATGGCTACACCTTC	NA	NA	TRBV5-4	TRBJ1-2
CASSQLWTTGELFF	TGTGCCAGCAGCCAGCTCTGGACAACCGGGGAGCTGTTTTTT	NA	once	TRBV14	TRBJ2-2
CASSLALAGGNNEQFF	TGCGCCAGCAGCTTGGCGCTAGCGGGAGGGAACAATGAGCAGTTCTTC	TRBD2	NA	TRBV5-1	TRBJ2-1
CSVKEWAQGDTEAFF	TGCAGCGTCAAGGAATGGGCCCAGGGCGACACTGAAGCTTTCTTT	NA	NA	TRBV29-1	TRBJ1-1
CASTPGQNQPQHF	TGTGCCAGTACCCCGGGACAAAATCAGCCCCAGCATTTT	NA	NA	TRBV19	TRBJ1-5
CASSYSRDTQYF	TGTGCCAGCAGTTACTCGAGGGATACGCAGTATTTT	NA	NA	TRBV6-5	TRBJ2-3
CASSLTGGSYNEQFF	TGTGCCAGCAGTTTGACGGGGGGCTCCTACAATGAGCAGTTCTTC	TRBD2	once	TRBV5-4	TRBJ2-1
CASRRLYNTGELFF	TGTGCCAGCAGACGACTTTATAACACCGGGGAGCTGTTTTTT	NA	NA	TRBV28	TRBJ2-2
CASSPGGLAAYEQYF	TGCGCCAGCAGCCCCGGGGGACTAGCGGCGTACGAGCAGTACTTC	TRBD2	once	TRBV5-1	TRBJ2-7
CASSFDPGNTIYF	TGTGCCAGCAGCTTTGATCCTGGAAACACCATATATTTT	NA	few	TRBV7-2	TRBJ1-3
CARFLDRSPEAFF	TGTGCCAGGTTCCTCGACAGGTCCCCTGAAGCTTTCTTT	NA	NA	TRBV19	TRBJ1-1
CASSLLGAPNTGELFF	TGTGCCAGCAGCTTACTGGGGGCCCCGAACACCGGGGAGCTGTTTTTT	NA	NA	TRBV5-5	TRBJ2-2
CASSSSVTQPQHF	TGTGCCAGCTCTAGTTCGGTTACACAGCCCCAGCATTTT	NA	NA	TRBV18	TRBJ1-5
CASQQETQYF	TGTGCCAGCCAACAAGAGACCCAGTACTTC	NA	NA	TRBV6-1	TRBJ2-5
CASSLRAGAPGEQFF	TGTGCCAGCAGCCTTCGAGCGGGGGCCCCGGGTGAGCAGTTCTTC	TRBD2	once	TRBV7-3	TRBJ2-1
CASSPVREGETQYF	TGTGCCAGCAGCCCGGTCAGGGAGGGTGAGACCCAGTACTTC	TRBD2	few	TRBV5-4	TRBJ2-5
CASSPGGPNEKLFF	TGTGCCAGCTCACCGGGAGGCCCTAATGAAAAACTGTTTTTT	NA	NA	TRBV18	TRBJ1-4
CASSEGRGAQPQHF	TGTGCCAGCAGTGAAGGTCGTGGGGCCCAGCCCCAGCATTTT	NA	NA	TRBV2	TRBJ1-5
CASSESGLPNEQYF	TGTGCCAGCAGTGAATCGGGCTTACCCAACGAGCAGTACTTC	NA	NA	TRBV2	TRBJ2-7
CASVERPRETQYF	TGTGCCAGCGTTGAACGTCCCCGAGAGACCCAGTACTTC	NA	once	TRBV28	TRBJ2-5
CASSQVGRRSGNTIYF	TGCGCCAGCAGCCAAGTAGGACGGCGCTCTGGAAACACCATATATTTT	NA	NA	TRBV4-1	TRBJ1-3
CASSFVPESEAFF	TGTGCCAGCAGTTTTGTCCCAGAGTCGGAAGCTTTCTTT	NA	NA	TRBV27	TRBJ1-1
CASRGTGGAYEQYF	TGTGCCAGCAGGGGGACAGGGGGAGCCTACGAGCAGTACTTC	TRBD1	NA	TRBV28	TRBJ2-7
CASRRGYNEQFF	TGTGCCAGCAGAAGAGGCTACAATGAGCAGTTCTTC	NA	NA	TRBV6-5	TRBJ2-1
CASSQVNTGELFF	TGTGCCAGCAGCCAAGTTAACACCGGGGAGCTGTTTTTT	NA	NA	TRBV14	TRBJ2-2
CAWSLQGNGELFF	TGTGCCTGGAGTTTACAGGGGAACGGGGAGCTGTTTTTT	TRBD1	NA	TRBV30	TRBJ2-2